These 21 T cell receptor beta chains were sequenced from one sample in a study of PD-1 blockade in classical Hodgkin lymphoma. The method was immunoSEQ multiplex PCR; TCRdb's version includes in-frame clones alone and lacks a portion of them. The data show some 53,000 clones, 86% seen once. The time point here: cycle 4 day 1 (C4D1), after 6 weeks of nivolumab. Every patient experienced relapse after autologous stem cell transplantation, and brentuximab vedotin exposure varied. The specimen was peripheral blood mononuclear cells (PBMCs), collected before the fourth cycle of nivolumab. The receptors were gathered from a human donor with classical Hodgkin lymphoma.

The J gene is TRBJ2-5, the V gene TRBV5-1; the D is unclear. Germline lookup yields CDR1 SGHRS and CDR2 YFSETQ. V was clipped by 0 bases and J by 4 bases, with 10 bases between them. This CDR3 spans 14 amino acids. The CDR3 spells CASSLEGIGETQYF. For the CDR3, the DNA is TGCGCCAGCAGCTTGGAAGGGATCGGAGAGACCCAGTACTTC.

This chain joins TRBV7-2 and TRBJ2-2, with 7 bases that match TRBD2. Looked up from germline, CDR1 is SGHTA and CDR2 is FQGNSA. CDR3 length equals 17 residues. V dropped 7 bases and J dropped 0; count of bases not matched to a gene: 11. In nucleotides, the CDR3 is TGTGCCAGCAACTCCCACCCACGGGGGGCGAACACCGGGGAGCTGTTTTTT. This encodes CASNSHPRGANTGELFF.

DNA of the CDR3: TGTGCCAGCAGCACAGTGGGTAGGGGGACGAGCACAGATACGCAGTATTTT. This sequence encodes CASSTVGRGTSTDTQYF. This chain uses TRBV7-8 with TRBJ2-3; TRBD1 is a possible D gene (6 bases). The CDR3 contains 17 residues. V was clipped by 5 bases and J by 0 bases, with 18 bases between them. Germline V gene lookup returns CDR1 SGHVS and CDR2 FQNEAQ.

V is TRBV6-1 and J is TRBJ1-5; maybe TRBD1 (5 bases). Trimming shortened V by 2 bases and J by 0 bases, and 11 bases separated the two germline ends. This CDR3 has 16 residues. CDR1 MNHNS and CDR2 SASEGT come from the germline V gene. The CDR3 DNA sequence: TGTGCCAGCAGTGAACTTGGGGGGATTAGCAATCAGCCCCAGCATTTT. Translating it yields CASSELGGISNQPQHF.

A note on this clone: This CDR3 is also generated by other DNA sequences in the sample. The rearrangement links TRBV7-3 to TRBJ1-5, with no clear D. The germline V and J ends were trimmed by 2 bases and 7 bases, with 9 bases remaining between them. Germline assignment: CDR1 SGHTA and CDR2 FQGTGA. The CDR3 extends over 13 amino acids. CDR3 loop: CASSLSLGQPQHF. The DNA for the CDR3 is TGTGCCAGCAGCTTATCCTTAGGACAGCCCCAGCATTTT.

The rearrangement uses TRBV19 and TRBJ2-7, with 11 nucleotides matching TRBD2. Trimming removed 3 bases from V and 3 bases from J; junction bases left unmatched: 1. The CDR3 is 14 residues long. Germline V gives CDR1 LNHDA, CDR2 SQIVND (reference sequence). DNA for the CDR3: TGTGCCAGTAGTATCACTAGCGGGAGCTACGAGCAGTACTTC. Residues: CASSITSGSYEQYF.

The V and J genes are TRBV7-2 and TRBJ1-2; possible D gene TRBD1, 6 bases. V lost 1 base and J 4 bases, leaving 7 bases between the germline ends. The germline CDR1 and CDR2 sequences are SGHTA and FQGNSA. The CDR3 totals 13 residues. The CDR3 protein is CASSLEQGYGYTF. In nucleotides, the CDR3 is TGTGCCAGCAGCTTAGAACAGGGCTATGGCTACACCTTC. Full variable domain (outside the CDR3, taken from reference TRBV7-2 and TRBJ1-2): GAGVSQSPSNKVTEKGKDVELRCDPISGHTALYWYRQSLGQGLEFLIYFQGNSAPDKSGLPSDRFSAERTGGSVSTLTIQRTQQEDSAVYLCASSLEQGYGYTFGSGTRLTVV.

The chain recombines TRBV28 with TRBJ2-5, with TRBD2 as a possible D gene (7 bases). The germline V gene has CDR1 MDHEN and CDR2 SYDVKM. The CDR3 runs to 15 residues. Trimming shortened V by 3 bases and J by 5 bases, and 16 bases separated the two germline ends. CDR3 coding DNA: TGTGCCAGCAGTTTTACGGGGGGCTCGAGGGAGACCCAGTACTTC. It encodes CASSFTGGSRETQYF.

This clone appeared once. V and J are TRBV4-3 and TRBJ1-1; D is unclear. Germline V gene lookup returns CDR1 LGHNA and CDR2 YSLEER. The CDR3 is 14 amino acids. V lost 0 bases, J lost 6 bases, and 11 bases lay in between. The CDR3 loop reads CASSQDPRESEAFF. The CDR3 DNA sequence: TGCGCCAGCAGCCAAGATCCACGGGAGTCTGAAGCTTTCTTT.

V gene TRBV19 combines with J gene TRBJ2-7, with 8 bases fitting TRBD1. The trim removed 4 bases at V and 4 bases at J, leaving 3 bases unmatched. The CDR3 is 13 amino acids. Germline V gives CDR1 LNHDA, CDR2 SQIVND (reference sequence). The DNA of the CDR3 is TGTGCCAGTAGTACTACAGGGGGTTACGAGCAGTACTTC. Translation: CASSTTGGYEQYF.

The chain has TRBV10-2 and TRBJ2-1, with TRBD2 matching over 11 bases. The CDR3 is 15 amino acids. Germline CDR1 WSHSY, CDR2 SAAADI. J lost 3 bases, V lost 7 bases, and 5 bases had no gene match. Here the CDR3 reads CASISGRVGYNEQFF. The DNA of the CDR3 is TGCGCCAGCATTAGCGGGAGGGTGGGCTACAATGAGCAGTTCTTC.

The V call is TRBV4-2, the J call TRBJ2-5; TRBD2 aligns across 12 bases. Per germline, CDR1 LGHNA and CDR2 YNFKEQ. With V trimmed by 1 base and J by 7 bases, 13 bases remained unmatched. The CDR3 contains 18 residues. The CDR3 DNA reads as TGTGCCAGCAGCCAAGTGGGGCTAGCGGGGGGGCGAGGAGTGACCCAGTACTTC. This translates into CASSQVGLAGGRGVTQYF.

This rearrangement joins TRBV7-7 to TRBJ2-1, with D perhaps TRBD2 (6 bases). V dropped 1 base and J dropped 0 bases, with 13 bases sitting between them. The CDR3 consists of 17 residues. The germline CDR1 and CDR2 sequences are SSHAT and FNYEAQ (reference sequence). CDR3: CASSLGSGRSSYNEQFF. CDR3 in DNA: TGTGCCAGCAGCTTAGGAAGCGGGCGGAGCTCCTACAATGAGCAGTTCTTC.

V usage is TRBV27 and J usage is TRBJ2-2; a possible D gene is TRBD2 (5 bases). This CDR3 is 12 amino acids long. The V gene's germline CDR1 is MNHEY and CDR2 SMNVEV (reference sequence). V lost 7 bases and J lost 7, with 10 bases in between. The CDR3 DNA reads TGTGCCAGCACTAAAGGAGGCGGGGAGCTGTTTTTT. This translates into CASTKGGGELFF.

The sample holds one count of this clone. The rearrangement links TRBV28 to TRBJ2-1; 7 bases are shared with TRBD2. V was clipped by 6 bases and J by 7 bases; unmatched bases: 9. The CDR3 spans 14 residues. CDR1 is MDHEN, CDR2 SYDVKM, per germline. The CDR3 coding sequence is TGTGCCAGCAGCCCCTTACTAGCGACTAATGAGCAGTTCTTC. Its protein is CASSPLLATNEQFF.

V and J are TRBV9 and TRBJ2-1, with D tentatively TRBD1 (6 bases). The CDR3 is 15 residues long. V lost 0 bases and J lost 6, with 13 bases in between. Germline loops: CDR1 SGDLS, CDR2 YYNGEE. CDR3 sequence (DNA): TGTGCCAGCAGCGTAGGGGCAGGGGCGGGCAATGAGCAGTTCTTC. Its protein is CASSVGAGAGNEQFF.

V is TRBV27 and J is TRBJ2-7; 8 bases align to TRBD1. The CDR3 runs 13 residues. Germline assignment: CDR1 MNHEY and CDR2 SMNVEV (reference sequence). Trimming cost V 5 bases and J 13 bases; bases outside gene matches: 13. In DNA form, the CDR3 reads TGTGCCAGCAGTCCATCGACAGGGGCAAGAACCTACTTC. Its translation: CASSPSTGARTYF.

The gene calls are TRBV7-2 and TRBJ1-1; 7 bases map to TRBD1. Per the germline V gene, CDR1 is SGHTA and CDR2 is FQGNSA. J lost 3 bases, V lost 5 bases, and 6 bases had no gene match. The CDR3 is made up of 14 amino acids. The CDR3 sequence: CASSPRQGYTEAFF. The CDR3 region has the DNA TGTGCCAGCAGCCCCCGACAGGGCTACACTGAAGCTTTCTTT.

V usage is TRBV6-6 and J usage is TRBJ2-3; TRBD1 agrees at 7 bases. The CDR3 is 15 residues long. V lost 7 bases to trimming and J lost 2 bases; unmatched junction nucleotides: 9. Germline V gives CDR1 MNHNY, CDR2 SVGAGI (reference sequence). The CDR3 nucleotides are TGTGCCAGCACAAACCGGGACAGAGACACAGATACGCAGTATTTT. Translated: CASTNRDRDTDTQYF.

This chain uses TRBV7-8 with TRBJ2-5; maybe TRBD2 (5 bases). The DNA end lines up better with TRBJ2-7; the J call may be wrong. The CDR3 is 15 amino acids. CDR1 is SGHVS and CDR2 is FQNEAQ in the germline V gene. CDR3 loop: CASSPPHAAAYEQYF. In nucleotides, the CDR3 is TGTGCCAGCAGCCCCCCCCACGCAGCGGCGTACGAGCAGTACTTC.

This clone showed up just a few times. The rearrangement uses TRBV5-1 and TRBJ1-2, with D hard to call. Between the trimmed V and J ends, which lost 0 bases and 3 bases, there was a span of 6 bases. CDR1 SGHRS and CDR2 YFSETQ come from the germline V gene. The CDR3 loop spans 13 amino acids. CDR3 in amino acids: CASSLDIHYGYTF. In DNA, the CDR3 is TGCGCCAGCAGCTTGGACATACACTATGGCTACACCTTC.